This T cell receptor beta chain emerged from a study of blood T cell repertoires in COVID-19. Study-level background: Samples taken during acute and convalescent COVID-19 were collected in the United States, Italy and Spain. Sources were T cells, B-cell-depleted T cells, or PBMCs; the material itself was cDNA or gDNA.

In the original analysis: Amplification with reference gene primers provided the estimates of nucleated cell counts. The data were produced by immunoSEQ multiplex PCR, yet TCRdb's version contains in-frame clones alone and is incomplete. Clonal size and the V and J genes are those of that table, whereas D and trimming came from the DNA. Among 200,000 to 300,000 clones listed, approximately 81% were seen once. This clone was picked up a small number of times. J gave up 7 bases and V 5 bases, and 8 bases lay outside the gene matches. The CDR3 is 14 amino acids. Looked up from germline, CDR1 is MNHEY and CDR2 is SMNVEV (reference sequence).

Sample: peripheral blood. The V call is TRBV27, the J call TRBJ1-2; 9 nucleotides match TRBD1. The TCR was taken from a woman of 80 years or more with acute or convalescent COVID-19. The CDR3 protein is CASSATGGVGGYTF. The CDR3 region has the DNA TGTGCCAGCAGTGCAACAGGGGGCGTCGGTGGCTACACCTTC.